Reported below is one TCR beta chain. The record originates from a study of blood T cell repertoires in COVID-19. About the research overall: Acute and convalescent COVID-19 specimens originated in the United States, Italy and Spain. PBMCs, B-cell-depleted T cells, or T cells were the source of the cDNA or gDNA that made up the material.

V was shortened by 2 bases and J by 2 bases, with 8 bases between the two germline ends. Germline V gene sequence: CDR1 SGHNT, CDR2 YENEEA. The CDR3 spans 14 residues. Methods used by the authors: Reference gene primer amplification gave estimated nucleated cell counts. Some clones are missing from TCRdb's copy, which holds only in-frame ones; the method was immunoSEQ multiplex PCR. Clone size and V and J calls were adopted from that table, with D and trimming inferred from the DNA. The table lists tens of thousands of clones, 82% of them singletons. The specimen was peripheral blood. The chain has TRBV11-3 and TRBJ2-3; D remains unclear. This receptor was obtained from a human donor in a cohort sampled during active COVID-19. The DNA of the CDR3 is TGTGCCAGCAGCTTAAACTCCCCCACAGATACGCAGTATTTT. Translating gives CASSLNSPTDTQYF.